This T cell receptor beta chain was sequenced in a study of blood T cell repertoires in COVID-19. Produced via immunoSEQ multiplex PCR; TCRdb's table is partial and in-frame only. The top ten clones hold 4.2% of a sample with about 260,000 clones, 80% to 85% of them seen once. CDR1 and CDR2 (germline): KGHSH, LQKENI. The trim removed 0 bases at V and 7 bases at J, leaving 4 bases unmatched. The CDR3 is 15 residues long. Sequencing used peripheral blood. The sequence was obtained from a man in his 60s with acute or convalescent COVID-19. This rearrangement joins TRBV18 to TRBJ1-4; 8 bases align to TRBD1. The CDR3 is CASSPPSTGGEKLFF. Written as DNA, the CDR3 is TGTGCCAGCTCACCACCGTCAACAGGGGGTGAAAAACTGTTTTTT.